Presented here are 29 T cell receptor beta chains from one specimen sequenced in a study of T cell responses to AZD1222 COVID-19 vaccine. Data came from immunoSEQ multiplex PCR; TCRdb stores just in-frame clones and leaves some out. The sample contains about 160,000 clones, more than 80% of which appear only once. The sample was peripheral blood, taken on day 0 of AZD1222 vaccination. The receptors were gathered from an adult in good health.

CDR3 region: CASSEIPVGLPIYGYTF. In DNA, the CDR3 is TGTGCCAGCAGTGAAATCCCGGTCGGTCTCCCCATCTATGGCTACACCTTC. The chain joins TRBV2 to TRBJ1-2; D unresolved. The CDR3 consists of 17 residues. V gave up 2 bases and J gave up 4 bases, with 20 bases separating them. CDR1 is SNHLY and CDR2 is FYNNEI in the germline V gene. Supplemented by reference TRBV2 and TRBJ1-2, the full variable domain reads EPEVTQTPSHQVTQMGQEVILRCVPISNHLYFYWYRQILGQKVEFLVSFYNNEISEKSEIFDDQFSVERPDGSNFTLKIRSTKLEDSAMYFCASSEIPVGLPIYGYTFGSGTRLTVV.

This chain joins TRBV19 and TRBJ2-7; maybe TRBD2 (5 bases). The length of the CDR3 is 15 residues. Trimming removed 3 bases at V and 2 bases at J, with 14 bases between. Germline V gene sequence: CDR1 LNHDA, CDR2 SQIVND (reference sequence). For the CDR3, the DNA is TGTGCCAGTAGTATTATCGCGACTACGACCTACGAGCAGTACTTC. Amino acids: CASSIIATTTYEQYF.

The V and J genes are TRBV19 and TRBJ1-5, with TRBD1 identical over 7 bases. V was clipped by 2 bases and J by 3 bases; unmatched bases: 10. The CDR3 has 17 amino acids. Germline-derived CDR1 and CDR2 are LNHDA and SQIVND (reference sequence). CDR3 loop: CASSIYLGQPHNQPQHF. The DNA of the CDR3 is TGTGCCAGTAGTATATATTTGGGACAGCCACACAATCAGCCCCAGCATTTT. The whole variable domain, filled in from reference TRBV19 and TRBJ1-5, reads DGGITQSPKYLFRKEGQNVTLSCEQNLNHDAMYWYRQDPGQGLRLIYYSQIVNDFQKGDIAEGYSVSREKKESFPLTVTSAQKNPTAFYLCASSIYLGQPHNQPQHFGDGTRLSIL.

This chain uses TRBV12-3 or TRBV12-4 with TRBJ1-2; TRBD1 agrees at 7 bases. This CDR3 comprises 13 residues. The J segment lost 7 bases and the V segment lost 6 bases, leaving 8 bases of the junction unmatched. The CDR3 sequence: CASSYTGVAGYTF. Written as DNA, the CDR3 is TGTGCCAGCAGCTATACAGGGGTGGCTGGCTACACCTTC.

The chain couples TRBV27 to TRBJ1-4; D gene ambiguous. Trimming took 4 bases from V and 8 from J, leaving 11 bases between them. This CDR3 is 13 amino acids long. Germline loops: CDR1 MNHEY, CDR2 SMNVEV (reference sequence). CDR3 loop: CASSYQRTEKLFF. In DNA, the CDR3 is TGTGCCAGCAGTTACCAACGGACGGAAAAACTGTTTTTT.

This CDR3 reads CASEGASNTGELFF. CDR3 bases: TGTGCCAGTGAGGGGGCAAGTAACACCGGGGAGCTGTTTTTT. The chain combines TRBV9 with TRBJ2-2; 7 nucleotides agree with TRBD1. The germline CDR1 and CDR2 sequences are SGDLS and YYNGEE. The CDR3 is 14 residues long. V lost 8 bases and J lost 2; bases outside the gene matches: 6.

This chain links TRBV7-8 with TRBJ2-1; TRBD2 agrees at 8 bases. Looked up from germline, CDR1 is SGHVS and CDR2 is FQNEAQ. Losses at the gene ends were 5 bases for V and 5 bases for J; bases not matched to a gene: 5. The CDR3 covers 14 residues. CDR3 amino acids: CASSAPLADNEQFF. The DNA of the CDR3 is TGTGCCAGCAGCGCTCCACTAGCGGACAATGAGCAGTTCTTC.

The chain links TRBV4-1 to TRBJ1-4; 12 bases line up with TRBD1. Trimming removed 0 bases from V and 14 bases from J; junction bases left unmatched: 10. The CDR3 has 16 residues. Germline V lookup: CDR1 MGHRA, CDR2 YSYEKL. The CDR3 coding sequence is TGCGCCAGCAGCCAAGACTGGGGGACAGGGGGCCTGGGCCTGTTTTTT. Protein: CASSQDWGTGGLGLFF.

This chain uses TRBV3-1 (or the pseudogene TRBV3-2) with TRBJ2-5, with 9 bases matching TRBD1. The germline V gene encodes CDR1 LGHDT and CDR2 YNNKEL (reference sequence). The CDR3 extends over 21 amino acids. The ends lost 0 bases at V and 4 bases at J; junction bases unmatched: 21. CDR3 region: CASSQDRGGQGWLRVLETQYF. In nucleotides, the CDR3 is TGTGCCAGCAGCCAAGATAGAGGAGGACAGGGGTGGCTAAGGGTCCTAGAGACCCAGTACTTC.

The rearrangement links TRBV15 to TRBJ2-1; no clear D. The V gene's germline CDR1 is LNHNV and CDR2 YYDKDF (reference sequence). Trimming cost V 0 bases and J 10 bases, with 10 bases left between them. This CDR3 comprises 13 residues. In nucleotides, the CDR3 is TGTGCCACCAGCAGAGAACAGCGTTTAGAGCAGTTCTTC. Translating it yields CATSREQRLEQFF.

The chain joins TRBV6-6 to TRBJ2-3; TRBD2 matches at 7 bases. Germline lookup yields CDR1 MNHNY and CDR2 SVGAGI (reference sequence). The CDR3 is 15 residues long. V trimming: 0 bases; J trimming: 3 bases; junction bases outside the gene matches: 3. CDR3: CASSYSRGNTDTQYF. CDR3 DNA sequence: TGTGCCAGCAGTTACTCGCGGGGGAATACAGATACGCAGTATTTT.

The chain couples TRBV2 to TRBJ1-2; 9 bases are a match to TRBD1. V was pared by 7 bases and J by 4 bases, with 4 bases of the junction left unmatched. The germline V gene has CDR1 SNHLY and CDR2 FYNNEI. The CDR3 has 13 residues. The CDR3 DNA sequence: TGTGCCAGCACCCTGGACAGGGGCTATGGCTACACCTTC. Its translation is CASTLDRGYGYTF. Full variable domain (outside the CDR3, taken from reference TRBV2 and TRBJ1-2): EPEVTQTPSHQVTQMGQEVILRCVPISNHLYFYWYRQILGQKVEFLVSFYNNEISEKSEIFDDQFSVERPDGSNFTLKIRSTKLEDSAMYFCASTLDRGYGYTFGSGTRLTVV.

The J gene is TRBJ2-1, the V gene TRBV7-2; 7 bases fit TRBD1. CDR1 and CDR2 (germline): SGHTA, FQGNSA. J was trimmed by 3 bases and V by 2 bases; bases with no gene match: 1. The CDR3 runs 14 residues. Here the CDR3 reads CASSLWDSYNEQFF. In nucleotides, the CDR3 is TGTGCCAGCAGCTTATGGGACAGCTACAATGAGCAGTTCTTC.

This rearrangement joins TRBV9 to TRBJ2-3; 11 positions match TRBD2. V gave up 4 bases and J gave up 0 bases; unmatched junction bases: 4. The CDR3 consists of 16 residues. Germline V gene data show CDR1 as SGDLS and CDR2 as YYNGEE. The CDR3 sequence: CASSHRLAGSTDTQYF. CDR3 in DNA: TGTGCCAGCAGCCACAGACTAGCGGGGAGCACAGATACGCAGTATTTT.

The chain joins TRBV7-3 to TRBJ2-1; 8 bases are shared with TRBD2. CDR3 length equals 17 residues. V shed 0 bases, J shed 7 bases, and the junction held 11 bases outside the gene matches. Germline V gene lookup returns CDR1 SGHTA and CDR2 FQGTGA. Here the CDR3 reads CASSLTSGGPRFNEQFF. The CDR3 DNA is TGTGCCAGCAGCTTAACGAGCGGGGGACCCAGGTTTAATGAGCAGTTCTTC.

This chain joins TRBV7-2 and TRBJ1-1; no clear D. Trimming left V 4 bases short and J 9 bases short, with 12 bases between. Germline CDR1 reads SGHTA; CDR2 reads FQGNSA. The CDR3 contains 12 residues. CDR3 region: CASSSAGIQAFF. The DNA for the CDR3 is TGTGCCAGCAGCTCTGCCGGAATTCAAGCTTTCTTT. The whole variable domain, filled in from reference TRBV7-2 and TRBJ1-1, reads GAGVSQSPSNKVTEKGKDVELRCDPISGHTALYWYRQSLGQGLEFLIYFQGNSAPDKSGLPSDRFSAERTGGSVSTLTIQRTQQEDSAVYLCASSSAGIQAFFGQGTRLTVV.

The chain has TRBV6-6 and TRBJ1-2, with D maybe TRBD1 (6 bases). The CDR3 length is 13 residues. Trimming removed 7 bases from V and 2 bases from J, with 11 bases in between. From germline, CDR1 is MNHNY and CDR2 SVGAGI (reference sequence). CDR3 DNA sequence: TGTGCCAGCAAACAGGACAGCAACTATGGCTACACCTTC. Protein: CASKQDSNYGYTF.

The V and J genes are TRBV27 and TRBJ1-2; 8 bases align to TRBD1. The CDR3 is 16 residues long. Germline trimming cut 6 bases from V and 8 bases from J; bases unmatched to any gene: 17. Looked up from germline, CDR1 is MNHEY and CDR2 is SMNVEV (reference sequence). CDR3 sequence (DNA): TGTGCCAGCAGACCGTTAAAGCCGGGACAGGATCGGGGCTACACCTTC. As protein: CASRPLKPGQDRGYTF.

The gene calls are TRBV7-6 and TRBJ2-5, with 9 bases identical to TRBD2. V shed 2 bases, J shed 2 bases, and the junction held 3 bases outside the gene matches. The length of the CDR3 is 15 residues. Per the germline V gene, CDR1 is SGHVS and CDR2 is FNYEAQ. This CDR3 reads CASSLSGGLQETQYF. CDR3 sequence (DNA): TGTGCCAGCAGCTTAAGCGGGGGGCTACAAGAGACCCAGTACTTC.

The genes are TRBV30 and TRBJ1-2, with unresolved D. This CDR3 has 12 amino acids. V lost 4 bases to trimming and J lost 5 bases, with 11 bases between them. The V gene's germline CDR1 is GTSNPN and CDR2 SVGIG (reference sequence). CDR3 coding DNA: TGTGCCTGGACTGGGTTGTGGTATGGCTACACCTTC. Protein sequence: CAWTGLWYGYTF.

CDR3 bases: TGTGCCAGCAGCGTGTCAGCCGGGACTAGCGACACCGGGGAGCTGTTTTTT. This sequence encodes CASSVSAGTSDTGELFF. The chain couples TRBV9 to TRBJ2-2; 10 bases map to TRBD2. This CDR3 spans 17 amino acids. Germline V gives CDR1 SGDLS, CDR2 YYNGEE. V gave up 2 bases and J gave up 3 bases; unmatched junction bases: 7.

The chain recombines TRBV2 with TRBJ2-1; 7 bases fit TRBD1. The trim removed 8 bases at V and 0 bases at J, leaving 10 bases unmatched. Germline values: CDR1 SNHLY, CDR2 FYNNEI. The CDR3 runs 16 residues. CDR3 nucleotide sequence: TGTGCCAGCTCTTCGAGGGGGCTGAGCTCCTACAATGAGCAGTTCTTC. Encoded protein: CASSSRGLSSYNEQFF.

The chain carries TRBV18 and TRBJ2-6; D gene ambiguous. Per the germline V gene, CDR1 is KGHSH and CDR2 is LQKENI. The V end lost 5 bases, the J end lost 1 base, and 6 bases lay between the germline ends. The CDR3 contains 14 residues. The CDR3 nucleotides read TGTGCCAGCTCATCCCAATCTGGGGCCAACGTCCTGACTTTC. It translates to CASSSQSGANVLTF.

The chain uses TRBV29-1 and TRBJ1-1; 9 bases are a match to TRBD1. V gave up 7 bases and J gave up 1 base; unmatched junction bases: 4. This CDR3 is 13 amino acids long. The germline CDR1 and CDR2 sequences are SQVTM and ANQGSEA. CDR3 sequence: CSGLDRGNTEAFF. The CDR3 bases are TGCAGCGGGCTGGACAGGGGGAACACTGAAGCTTTCTTT.

V gene TRBV3-1 (or the pseudogene TRBV3-2) combines with J gene TRBJ1-2; possibly TRBD1 for D (6 bases). CDR1 and CDR2 (germline): LGHDT, YNNKEL (reference sequence). The V and J ends lost 4 bases and 2 bases respectively, with 11 bases between them. CDR3 size: 14 residues. CDR3 nucleotides: TGTGCCAGCAGCCCTCGGACAGAGAACTATGGCTACACCTTC. It yields the protein CASSPRTENYGYTF.

The rearrangement uses TRBV27 and TRBJ1-2, with 10 positions matching TRBD1. The CDR3 has 15 residues. Unmatched junction bases numbered 9, after V lost 4 bases and J lost 7 bases. The V gene's germline CDR1 is MNHEY and CDR2 SMNVEV (reference sequence). CDR3 in DNA: TGTGCCAGCAGTTCCGGACCGGGACAGGGGATTGGCTACACCTTC. Protein: CASSSGPGQGIGYTF.

This clone was seen a single time. The gene calls are TRBV4-1 and TRBJ2-5; D is undetermined. Trimming stripped 0 bases from V and 3 bases from J, with 8 bases between. The CDR3 sequence is 14 residues long. Germline CDR1 is MGHRA and CDR2 is YSYEKL. The DNA of the CDR3 is TGCGCCAGCAGCCAAGATAGGATTGAAGAGACCCAGTACTTC. This sequence encodes CASSQDRIEETQYF.

The chain links TRBV10-1 to TRBJ1-1, with 7 bases fitting TRBD1. With V trimmed by 6 bases and J by 11 bases, 12 bases remained unmatched. Looked up from germline, CDR1 is WNHNN and CDR2 is SYGVQD (reference sequence). The CDR3 has 13 amino acids. As DNA, the CDR3 is TGCGCCAGCAGGGCCGACAGGGAATCCCACGCTTTCTTT. It encodes CASRADRESHAFF.

This chain links TRBV9 with TRBJ2-1; unclear D gene. Germline V lookup: CDR1 SGDLS, CDR2 YYNGEE. The CDR3 is 12 amino acids. Trimming took 4 bases from V and 8 from J, leaving 10 bases between them. CDR3 in DNA: TGTGCCAGCAGCTACTCCCTACATGAGCAGTTCTTC. Translating gives CASSYSLHEQFF.